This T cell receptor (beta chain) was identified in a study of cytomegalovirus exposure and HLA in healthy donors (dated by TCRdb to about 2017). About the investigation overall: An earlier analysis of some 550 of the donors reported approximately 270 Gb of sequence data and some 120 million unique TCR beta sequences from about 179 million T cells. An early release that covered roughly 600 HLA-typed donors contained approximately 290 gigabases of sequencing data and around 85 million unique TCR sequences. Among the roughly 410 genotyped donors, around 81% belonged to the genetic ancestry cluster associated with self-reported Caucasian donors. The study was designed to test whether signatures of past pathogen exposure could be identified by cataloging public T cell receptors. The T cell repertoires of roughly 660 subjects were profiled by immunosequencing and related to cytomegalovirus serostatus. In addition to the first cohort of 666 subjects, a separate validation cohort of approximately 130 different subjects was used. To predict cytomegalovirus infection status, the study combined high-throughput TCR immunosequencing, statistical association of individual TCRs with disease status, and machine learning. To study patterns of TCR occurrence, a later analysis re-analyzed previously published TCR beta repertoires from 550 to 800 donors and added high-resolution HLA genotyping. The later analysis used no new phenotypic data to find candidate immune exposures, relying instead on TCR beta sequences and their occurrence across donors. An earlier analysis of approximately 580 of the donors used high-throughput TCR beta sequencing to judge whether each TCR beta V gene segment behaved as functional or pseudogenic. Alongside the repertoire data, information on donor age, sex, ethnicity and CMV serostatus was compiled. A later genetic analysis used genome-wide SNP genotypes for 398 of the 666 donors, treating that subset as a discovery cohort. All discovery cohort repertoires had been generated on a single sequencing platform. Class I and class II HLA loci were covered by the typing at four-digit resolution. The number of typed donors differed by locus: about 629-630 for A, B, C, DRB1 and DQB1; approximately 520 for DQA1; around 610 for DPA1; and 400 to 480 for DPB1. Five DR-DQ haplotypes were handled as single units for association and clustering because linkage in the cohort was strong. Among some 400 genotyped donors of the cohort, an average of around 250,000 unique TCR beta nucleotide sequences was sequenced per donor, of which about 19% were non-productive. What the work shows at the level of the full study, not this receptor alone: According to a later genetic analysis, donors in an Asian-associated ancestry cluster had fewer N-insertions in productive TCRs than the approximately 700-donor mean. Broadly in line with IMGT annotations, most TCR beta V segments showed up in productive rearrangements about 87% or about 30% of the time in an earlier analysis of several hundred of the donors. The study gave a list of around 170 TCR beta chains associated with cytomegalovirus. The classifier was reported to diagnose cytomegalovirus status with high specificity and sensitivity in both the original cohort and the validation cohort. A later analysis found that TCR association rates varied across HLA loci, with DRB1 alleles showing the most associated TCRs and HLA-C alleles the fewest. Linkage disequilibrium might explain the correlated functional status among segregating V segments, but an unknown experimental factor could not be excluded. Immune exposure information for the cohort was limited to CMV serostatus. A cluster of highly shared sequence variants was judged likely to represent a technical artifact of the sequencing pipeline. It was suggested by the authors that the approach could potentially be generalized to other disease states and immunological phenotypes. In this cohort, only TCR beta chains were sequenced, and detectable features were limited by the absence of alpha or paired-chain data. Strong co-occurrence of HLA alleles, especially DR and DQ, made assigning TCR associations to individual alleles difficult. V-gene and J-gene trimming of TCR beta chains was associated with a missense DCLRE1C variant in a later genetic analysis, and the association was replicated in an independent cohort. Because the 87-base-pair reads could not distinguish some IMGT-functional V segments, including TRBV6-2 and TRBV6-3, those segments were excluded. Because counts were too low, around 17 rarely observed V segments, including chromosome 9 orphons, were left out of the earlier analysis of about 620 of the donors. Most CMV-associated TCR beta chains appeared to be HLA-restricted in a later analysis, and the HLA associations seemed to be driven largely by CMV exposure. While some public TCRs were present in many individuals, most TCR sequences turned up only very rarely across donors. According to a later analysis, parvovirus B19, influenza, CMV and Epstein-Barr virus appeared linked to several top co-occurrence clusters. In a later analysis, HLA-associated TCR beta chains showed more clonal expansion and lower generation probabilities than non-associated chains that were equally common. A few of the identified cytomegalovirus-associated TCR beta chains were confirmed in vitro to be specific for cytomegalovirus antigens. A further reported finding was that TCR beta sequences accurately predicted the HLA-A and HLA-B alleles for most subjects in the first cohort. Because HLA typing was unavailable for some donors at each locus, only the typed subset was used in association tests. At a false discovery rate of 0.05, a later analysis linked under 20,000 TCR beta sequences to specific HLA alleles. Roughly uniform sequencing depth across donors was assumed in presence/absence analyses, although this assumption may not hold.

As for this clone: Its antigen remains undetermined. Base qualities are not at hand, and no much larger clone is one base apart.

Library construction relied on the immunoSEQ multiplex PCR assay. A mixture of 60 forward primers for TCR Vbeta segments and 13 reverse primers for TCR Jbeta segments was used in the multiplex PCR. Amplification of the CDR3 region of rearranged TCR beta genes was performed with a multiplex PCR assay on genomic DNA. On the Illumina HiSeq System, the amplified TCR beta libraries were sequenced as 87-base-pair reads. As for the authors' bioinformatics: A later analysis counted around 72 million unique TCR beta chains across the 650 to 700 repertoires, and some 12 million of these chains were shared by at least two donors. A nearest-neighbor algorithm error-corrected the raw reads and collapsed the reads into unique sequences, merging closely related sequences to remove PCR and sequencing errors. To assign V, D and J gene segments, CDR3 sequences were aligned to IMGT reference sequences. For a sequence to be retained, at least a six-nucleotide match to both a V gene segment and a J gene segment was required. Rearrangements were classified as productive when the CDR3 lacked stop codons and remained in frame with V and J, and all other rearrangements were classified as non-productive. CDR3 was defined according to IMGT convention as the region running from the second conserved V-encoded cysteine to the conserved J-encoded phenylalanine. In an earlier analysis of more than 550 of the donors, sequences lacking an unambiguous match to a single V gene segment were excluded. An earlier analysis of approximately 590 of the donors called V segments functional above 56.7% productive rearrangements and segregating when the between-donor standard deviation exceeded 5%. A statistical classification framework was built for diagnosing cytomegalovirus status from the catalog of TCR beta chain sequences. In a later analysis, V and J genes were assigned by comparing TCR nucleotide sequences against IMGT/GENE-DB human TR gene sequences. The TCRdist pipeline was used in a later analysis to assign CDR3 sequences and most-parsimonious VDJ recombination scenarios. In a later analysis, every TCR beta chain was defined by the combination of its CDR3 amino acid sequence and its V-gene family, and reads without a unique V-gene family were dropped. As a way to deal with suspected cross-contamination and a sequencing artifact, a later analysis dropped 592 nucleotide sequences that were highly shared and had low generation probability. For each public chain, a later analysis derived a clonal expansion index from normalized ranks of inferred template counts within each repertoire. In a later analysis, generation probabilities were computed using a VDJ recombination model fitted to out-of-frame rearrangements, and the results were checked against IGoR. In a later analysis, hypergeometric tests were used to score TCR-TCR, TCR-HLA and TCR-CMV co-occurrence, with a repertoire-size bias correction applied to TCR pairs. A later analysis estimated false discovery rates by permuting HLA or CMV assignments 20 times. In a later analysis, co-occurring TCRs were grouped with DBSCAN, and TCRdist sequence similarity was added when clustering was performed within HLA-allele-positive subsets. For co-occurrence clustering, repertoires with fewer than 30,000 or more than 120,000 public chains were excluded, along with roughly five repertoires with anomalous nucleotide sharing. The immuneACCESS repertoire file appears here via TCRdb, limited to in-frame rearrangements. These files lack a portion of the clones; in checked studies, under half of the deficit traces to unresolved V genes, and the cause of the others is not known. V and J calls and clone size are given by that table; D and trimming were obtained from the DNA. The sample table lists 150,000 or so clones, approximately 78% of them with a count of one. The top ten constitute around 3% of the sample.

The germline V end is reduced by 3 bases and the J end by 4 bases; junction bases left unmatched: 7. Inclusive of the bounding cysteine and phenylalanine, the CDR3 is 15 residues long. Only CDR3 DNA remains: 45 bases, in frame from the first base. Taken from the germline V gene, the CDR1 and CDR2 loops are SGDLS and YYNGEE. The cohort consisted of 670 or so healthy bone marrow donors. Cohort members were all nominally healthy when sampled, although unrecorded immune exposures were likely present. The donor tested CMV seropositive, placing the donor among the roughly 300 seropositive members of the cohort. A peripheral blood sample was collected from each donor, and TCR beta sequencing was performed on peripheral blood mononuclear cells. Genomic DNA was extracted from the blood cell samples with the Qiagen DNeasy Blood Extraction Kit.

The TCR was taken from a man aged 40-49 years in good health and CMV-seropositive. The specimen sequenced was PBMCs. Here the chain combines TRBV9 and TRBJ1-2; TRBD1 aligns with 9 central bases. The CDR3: CASSAWDRASYGYTF. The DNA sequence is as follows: TGTGCCAGCAGCGCATGGGACAGGGCGTCCTATGGCTACACCTTC.